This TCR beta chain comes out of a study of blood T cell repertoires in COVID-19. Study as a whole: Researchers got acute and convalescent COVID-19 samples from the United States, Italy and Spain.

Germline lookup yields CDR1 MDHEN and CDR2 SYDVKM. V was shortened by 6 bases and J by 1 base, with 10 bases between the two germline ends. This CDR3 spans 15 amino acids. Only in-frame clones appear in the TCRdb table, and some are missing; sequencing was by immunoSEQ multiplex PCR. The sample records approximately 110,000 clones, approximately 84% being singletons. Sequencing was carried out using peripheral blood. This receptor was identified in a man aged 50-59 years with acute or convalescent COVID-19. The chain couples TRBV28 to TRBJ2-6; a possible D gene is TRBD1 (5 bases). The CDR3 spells CASSQTASGANVLTF. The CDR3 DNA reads TGTGCCAGCAGCCAGACAGCGTCTGGGGCCAACGTCCTGACTTTC.